A selection of T cell receptor beta chains follows, all from one sample in a study of blood T cells in healthy people across ages. TCRdb reanalysed the 5' RACE reads using MiXCR and keeps one entry per CDR3 protein. The sample carries around 780,000 distinct CDR3 sequences, about 26% recorded once. These data also formed part of another study, on T cells of mothers and their children.

The sample taken for sequencing was blood. All receptors come from a boy between 5 and 17 years old in good health. CDR3s include the opening cysteine and the closing phenylalanine or tryptophan. Each record gives: D gene, J gene, V gene, clone size, CDR3 protein, CDR3 DNA. A D gene is named only where the DNA matches it firmly. Expanded clones get a size class; other rows say once, few or many, or leave the size out.

>TRBD1|TRBJ1-1|TRBV19|NA
CASNRQGFTEAFF
TGTGCCAGTAACCGACAGGGATTCACTGAAGCTTTCTTT
>TRBD1|TRBJ1-1|TRBV19|NA
CASSTHRGREFEAFF
TGTGCCAGTAGTACCCACAGGGGGCGTGAATTTGAAGCTTTCTTT
>NA|TRBJ2-1|TRBV20-1|NA
CSALRDDSYNEQFF
TGCAGTGCTCTACGGGACGACTCCTACAATGAGCAGTTCTTC
>NA|TRBJ2-7|TRBV28|NA
CASGGLWGGTYEQYF
TGTGCCAGCGGGGGATTGTGGGGGGGCACCTACGAGCAGTACTTC
>NA|TRBJ2-4|TRBV4-1|NA
CASSQEDPGVAKNIQYF
TGCGCCAGCAGCCAAGAGGACCCTGGGGTAGCCAAAAACATTCAGTACTTC
>NA|TRBJ2-7|TRBV19|few
CASSIAAGQFYEQYF
TGTGCCAGTAGTATCGCGGCCGGGCAGTTCTACGAGCAGTACTTC
>TRBD1|TRBJ1-2|TRBV12-3/TRBV12-4|NA
CASTNHLGQGPGGYTF
TGTGCCAGCACCAACCACCTTGGACAGGGGCCGGGGGGCTACACCTTC
>NA|TRBJ2-5|TRBV20-1|few
CSASGEQETQYF
TGCAGTGCTAGCGGGGAACAAGAGACCCAGTACTTC
>TRBD1|TRBJ2-7|TRBV3-1|few
CASSLRTGGNDEQYF
TGTGCCAGCAGCCTCCGGACAGGGGGCAACGACGAGCAGTACTTC
>NA|TRBJ2-3|TRBV20-1|NA
CSADPRVSTDTQYF
TGCAGTGCCGATCCCAGGGTGAGCACAGATACGCAGTATTTT